This T cell receptor (beta chain) was observed in a study of beta chain features in type 1 diabetes (dated 2018 in TCRdb). About the investigation overall: No differences in mean age, gender distribution, total cell number or subset yield were found between patients and healthy donors. A total of 100 million to 140 million sorted cells were examined across all samples, and the number of cells per subset was strongly correlated with RNA yield. In the study, TCRB repertoires of sorted circulating CD4+ T cell subsets from recently diagnosed type 1 diabetes patients were compared with those of matched healthy donors. Regulatory and stem cell-like memory subsets were obtained from only 8 patients and about eight healthy donors, while naive and central memory subsets were obtained from all 28 donors.

Overall results and qualifications from the work: A moderate but significant shortening of TCRB CDR3 length was observed in type 1 diabetes patients in all four CD4+ subsets. Because cDNA was sequenced instead of genomic DNA, activated cells with high expression could be over-represented, although the groups did not differ in activation or CD3 levels. Shorter templates might be favored by PCR, yet because patient and control samples were amplified and corrected together, any such skew would affect both groups equally. Patients with type 1 diabetes made fewer insertions and deleted more nucleotides at VDJ recombination sites, implying thymic rearrangement abnormalities. HLA sub-analyses involved small numbers of individuals, so any influence of HLA type on TCRB rearrangement remained unresolved. Naive, central memory and regulatory TCRB repertoires appeared to be more similar among patients than among healthy donors.

In the case of this clone: The antigen it recognizes is unknown. Base qualities are missing; no much larger clone stands one base away.

Each donor gave one peripheral blood draw, approximately 110 mL on average, collected into heparinised tubes. A BD FACSAria II was used to sort naive, central memory, regulatory and stem cell-like memory CD4+ T cells with a panel that included CD45RO, CCR7, CD25, CD127, CD95 and CD27. All sorted populations exceeded 95% purity. PBMCs were isolated right away by Lymphoprep density gradient centrifugation and were stained directly, without culture. So that batch effects would be minimized, each experiment stained and sorted samples in pairs, pairing one healthy donor with one patient. Measured from the cysteine to the phenylalanine, the CDR3 is 12 residues long. The entry retains the CDR3 DNA only, 36 bases that are in frame from base 1. V was cut back by 5 bases and J by 0 bases, leaving a gap of 5 bases between them. CDR1 and CDR2 (SGHTA, FQGNSA) derive from the germline V gene. The entire isolated RNA was reverse transcribed using the High Capacity cDNA Reverse Transcription Kit, and thus expressed TCRB transcripts were sequenced. Naive, central memory and regulatory T cell samples underwent deep immunoSEQ sequencing, averaging roughly 3.4 million total reads per sample. Sorted cells were lysed in RLT buffer and RNA was extracted with DNase-treated RNeasy Micro or Mini kits, depending on cell number. Each cell subset was processed on its own to prevent cross-contamination, while patient and healthy donor samples were processed together. TCRB sequences were amplified from cDNA with the immunoSEQ multiplex PCR, producing 87-bp fragments spanning the CDR3 region. Sequencing of the amplicons was performed on the Illumina HiSeq platform. The source study handled its data this way. PCR bias was computationally corrected using synthetic template baselines, reads within Hamming distance 2 were collapsed, and singletons that could not be merged were discarded. Reads were aligned to IMGT to assign V, D and J genes, CDR3 length, and insertions or deletions at six rearrangement sites. Within each subset, clonotype counts were normalized to sorted cell number, after which true diversity and Gini coefficients were computed with the tcR R package. The overlap coefficient, calculated on TCRB nucleotide sequences, was used to measure repertoire sharing. As a proxy for the pre-selection repertoire, out-of-frame TCRB sequences from naive cells were analyzed. The table comes from immuneACCESS by way of TCRdb, which keeps in-frame sequences with V and J called. Part of the clones is missing from these tables; in studies checked, under half for an unresolved V gene and the rest for unknown reasons. D and trimming were read from the DNA, whereas the V and J calls and clone size are those reported in that table. In this sample the table shows some 640,000 clones, 11% to 15% of which occur a single time. Just under 0.04% of the sample is held by the ten biggest clonotypes.

This sequence uses TRBV7-2 and TRBJ2-7; the D gene lacks a confident call. The sample was naive CD4+ T cells from blood. The cell subset or site label, read with the paper, signifies: true naive CD4+ T cells. The receptor's source is a man younger than 35 with type 1 diabetes. The bases read TGTGCCAGCAGCGTCAGCTCCTACGAGCAGTACTTC. Its product reads: CASSVSSYEQYF.